This passage covers 9 T cell receptor beta chains from one sample sequenced in a study of T cell repertoires in ileal Crohn's disease. Libraries were prepared by immunoSEQ multiplex PCR; TCRdb keeps only in-frame clonotypes and omits some of them. The sample holds fewer than 10,000 clones; over 65% are singletons and the top ten take over 25%. Sequenced material: ileal tissue. Source of these receptors: an adult with Crohn's disease.

This chain joins TRBV4-3 and TRBJ2-2, with unresolved D. The CDR3 sequence is 14 residues long. The germline CDR1 and CDR2 sequences are LGHNA and YSLEER. Deletions cut 3 bases from V and 4 bases from J, with 9 bases between. The CDR3 DNA sequence: TGCGCCAGCAGCCAGCTAACCTCCACCGGGGAGCTGTTTTTT. Translating it yields CASSQLTSTGELFF.

The chain couples TRBV9 to TRBJ1-4; 9 nucleotides align to TRBD1. From germline, CDR1 is SGDLS and CDR2 YYNGEE. The CDR3 totals 14 residues. V shed 4 bases, J shed 5 bases, and the junction held 3 bases outside the gene matches. The CDR3 loop reads CASSTGTGNEKLFF. CDR3 nucleotides: TGTGCCAGCAGCACCGGGACAGGGAATGAAAAACTGTTTTTT.

The chain employs TRBV5-1 and TRBJ2-5; D remains unclear. The V end was cut by 0 bases, the J end by 1 base, with 7 bases between. The CDR3 totals 14 residues. Germline-derived CDR1 and CDR2 are SGHRS and YFSETQ. The DNA for the CDR3 is TGCGCCAGCAGCTTGGTTACAACCCAAGAGACCCAGTACTTC. Protein: CASSLVTTQETQYF.

J is TRBJ2-3 and V is TRBV5-1, with 9 positions matching TRBD2. V shed 4 bases and J 5 bases; nucleotides not matched to a gene: 2. Germline V gene data show CDR1 as SGHRS and CDR2 as YFSETQ. The CDR3 sequence is 13 residues long. The CDR3 is CASSGTSLDTQYF. The CDR3, as DNA: TGCGCCAGCAGCGGGACTAGCTTAGATACGCAGTATTTT.

The gene calls are TRBV6-5 and TRBJ2-6; D remains ambiguous. Germline CDR1 and CDR2: MNHEY and SVGAGI. The CDR3 runs 13 residues. Trimming pared 6 bases from V and 3 bases from J, leaving 6 bases between. This chain's CDR3 is CASRNFGANVLTF. CDR3 bases: TGTGCCAGCAGGAACTTTGGGGCCAACGTCCTGACTTTC.

This chain joins TRBV28 and TRBJ1-5, with D maybe TRBD1 (6 bases). Germline CDR1 MDHEN, CDR2 SYDVKM. The CDR3 covers 14 residues. V lost 10 bases to trimming and J lost 5 bases, with 18 bases between them. The CDR3 loop is CATSGRGLYQPQHF. CDR3 DNA sequence: TGTGCCACCTCGGGCAGGGGCCTTTATCAGCCCCAGCATTTT.

The chain couples TRBV6-5 to TRBJ2-1, with D tentatively TRBD1 (6 bases). CDR3 length equals 15 residues. Between the trimmed V and J ends, which lost 6 bases and 3 bases, there was a span of 15 bases. Germline V gene lookup returns CDR1 MNHEY and CDR2 SVGAGI. Here the CDR3 reads CASSPGQSSYNEQFF. The CDR3 nucleotides read TGTGCCAGCAGCCCCGGACAGAGCAGCTACAATGAGCAGTTCTTC.

In its sample, this clone was seen a few times. This chain uses TRBV30 with TRBJ1-4; unclear D gene. There are 12 residues in the CDR3. Deletions cut 4 bases from V and 8 bases from J, with 11 bases between. CDR1 and CDR2 (germline): GTSNPN, SVGIG (reference sequence). In DNA form, the CDR3 reads TGTGCCTGGAAGAGGGAAGGAGAAAAACTGTTTTTT. It codes for CAWKREGEKLFF.

The chain combines TRBV7-2 with TRBJ2-7; D call uncertain. This CDR3 is built from 12 residues. Germline-derived CDR1 and CDR2 are SGHTA and FQGNSA. V was cut by 8 bases and J by 5 bases, with 13 bases left in between. In DNA, the CDR3 is TGTGCCAGCCCGCAGGCGAACCACGAGCAGTACTTC. It specifies CASPQANHEQYF.